This TCR beta chain was found in a study of naive and memory T cell subsets. Study results and caveats: In naive cells, over 95% of TCR sequences were seen only once. Each distinct alpha or beta sequence counts as one clonotype.

The beta constant-region primer was an equimolar mix of two oligonucleotides covering TRBC1 and TRBC2. An oligonucleotide with the SP2 primer and a 12-nucleotide UMI was ligated to the cDNA 3' end. TCRdb reanalysed the UMI-ligation and nested PCR reads using MiXCR and keeps one entry per CDR3 protein. The sample holds some 100,000 distinct CDR3 sequences, roughly 7% seen once. As for this clonotype: Its cognate antigen is unknown.

CDR3 length: 16 amino acids. J gave up 7 bases and V 3 bases, and 15 bases lay outside the gene matches. Germline assignment: CDR1 LGHNA and CDR2 YNFKEQ. This receptor was identified in a human donor in good health. V is TRBV4-2 and J is TRBJ2-7; 7 bases are a match to TRBD1. The sequencing sample was made of central memory CD4+ T cells from blood. CDR3 nucleotide sequence: TGTGCCAGCAGCCACTTATCCGGGACAGACCATTTGGAGCAGTACTTC. This codes for CASSHLSGTDHLEQYF.